The 22 T cell receptor beta chains presented below share a single source sample, sequenced in a study of siplizumab effects on memory and regulatory T cells. Sequencing was performed with immunoSEQ multiplex PCR; in TCRdb, only in-frame clones are kept and a portion is missing. The sample has 99,000 or so clones; about 92% are singletons. Sample: CD4+ T cells sorted from blood. The receptors were sampled from a human donor in good health.

The V gene is TRBV6-5, the J gene TRBJ2-7; TRBD2 matches at 11 bases. This CDR3 has 15 amino acids. Germline V gene data show CDR1 as MNHEY and CDR2 as SVGAGI. J lost 5 bases, V lost 6 bases, and 9 bases had no gene match. In DNA, the CDR3 is TGTGCCAGCAGACAAAGACTAGCGGGGTTAAACGAGCAGTACTTC. Residues: CASRQRLAGLNEQYF.

The V and J genes are TRBV6-1 and TRBJ1-2; D possibly corresponds to TRBD1 (6 bases). Germline V CDR1 and CDR2: MNHNS, SASEGT. Trimming cost V 2 bases and J 0 bases, with 13 bases left between them. The CDR3 extends over 16 amino acids. The CDR3 bases are TGTGCCAGCAGTGAAATGGGGGCCCAAGCTAACTATGGCTACACCTTC. Protein: CASSEMGAQANYGYTF.

V and J are TRBV5-1 and TRBJ2-2; TRBD1 is a possible D gene (6 bases). The CDR3 has 14 residues. The ends were cut back, 4 bases at V and 5 bases at J, with 12 bases in the middle. Germline lookup yields CDR1 SGHRS and CDR2 YFSETQ. This chain's CDR3 is CASSGKTGTGELFF. CDR3 sequence (DNA): TGCGCCAGCAGCGGAAAAACAGGGACCGGGGAGCTGTTTTTT.

This clone showed up just once. This chain links TRBV19 with TRBJ2-1; D is unresolved. Per the germline V gene, CDR1 is LNHDA and CDR2 is SQIVND (reference sequence). V lost 2 bases, J lost 11 bases, and 13 bases lay in between. The CDR3 extends over 13 amino acids. CDR3 coding DNA: TGTGCCAGTAGTATAATCCAGAATGGTCAGCAGTTCTTC. This encodes CASSIIQNGQQFF. Full variable domain (rest looked up from reference TRBV19 and TRBJ2-1): DGGITQSPKYLFRKEGQNVTLSCEQNLNHDAMYWYRQDPGQGLRLIYYSQIVNDFQKGDIAEGYSVSREKKESFPLTVTSAQKNPTAFYLCASSIIQNGQQFFGPGTRLTVL.

The chain couples TRBV5-1 to TRBJ2-7, with D hard to call. Germline CDR1 and CDR2: SGHRS and YFSETQ. V lost 0 bases and J 3 bases, leaving 10 bases between the germline ends. The CDR3 is made up of 14 amino acids. The CDR3 sequence: CASSLGPSGYEQYF. CDR3 coding DNA: TGCGCCAGCAGCTTGGGGCCCTCGGGCTACGAGCAGTACTTC. Supplemented by reference TRBV5-1 and TRBJ2-7, the full variable domain reads KAGVTQTPRYLIKTRGQQVTLSCSPISGHRSVSWYQQTPGQGLQFLFEYFSETQRNKGNFPGRFSGRQFSNSRSEMNVSTLELGDSALYLCASSLGPSGYEQYFGPGTRLTVT.

The chain joins TRBV19 to TRBJ2-1, with D tentatively TRBD2 (5 bases). Between the trimmed V and J ends, which lost 7 bases and 7 bases, there was a span of 23 bases. Germline V gene data show CDR1 as LNHDA and CDR2 as SQIVND (reference sequence). The CDR3 runs to 16 residues. The CDR3 region has the DNA TGTGCCAGTACCTCCTCTCAGAGGGAAGGACGGAATGAGCAGTTCTTC. Translating it yields CASTSSQREGRNEQFF.

The chain combines TRBV7-9 with TRBJ2-3; D call uncertain. This CDR3 region has 14 residues. From germline, CDR1 is SEHNR and CDR2 FQNEAQ (reference sequence). Between the trimmed V and J ends, which lost 5 bases and 5 bases, there was a span of 14 bases. The DNA of the CDR3 is TGTGCCAGCAGCCCTCACGGACGGCAAGATACGCAGTATTTT. Its translation: CASSPHGRQDTQYF.

This chain links TRBV7-8 with TRBJ2-3; D may be TRBD2 (5 bases). The V end lost 1 base, the J end lost 0 bases, and 11 bases lay between the germline ends. CDR3 length equals 16 residues. Germline V CDR1 and CDR2: SGHVS, FQNEAQ. Here the CDR3 reads CASSLVFRGSTDTQYF. The CDR3 coding sequence is TGTGCCAGCAGCTTAGTTTTCCGGGGAAGCACAGATACGCAGTATTTT.

V and J are TRBV5-6 and TRBJ2-3; 8 bases are a match to TRBD1. CDR3 length equals 16 residues. CDR1 is SGHDT, CDR2 YYEEEE, per germline. V dropped 4 bases and J dropped 6; count of bases not matched to a gene: 13. The CDR3 DNA is TGTGCCAGCAGCCTGCGCGCAGGGGGCTTCTCGGATACGCAGTATTTT. As protein: CASSLRAGGFSDTQYF.

The rearrangement uses TRBV25-1 and TRBJ2-5; D not resolved. CDR3 length equals 12 residues. Trimming pared 5 bases from V and 3 bases from J, leaving 7 bases between. CDR1 and CDR2 (germline): MGHDK, SYGVNS. The CDR3: CASSRYKETQYF. CDR3 DNA sequence: TGTGCCAGCAGTCGATATAAAGAGACCCAGTACTTC.

This rearrangement joins TRBV5-5 to TRBJ1-6, with 8 bases aligning to TRBD1. Per the germline V gene, CDR1 is SGHKS and CDR2 is YYEKEE (reference sequence). Trimming took 4 bases from V and 10 from J; bases not matched to a gene: 7. CDR3 size: 14 residues. CDR3: CASSLDRGWSPLHF. CDR3 coding DNA: TGTGCCAGCAGCCTAGACAGGGGTTGGTCACCCCTCCACTTT.

This chain connects TRBV7-2 to TRBJ2-7, with D perhaps matching TRBD2 (6 bases). Germline CDR1 SGHTA, CDR2 FQGNSA. CDR3 size: 15 residues. Trimming removed 2 bases at V and 1 base at J, with 12 bases between. CDR3: CASSLSRGFSYEQYF. The DNA for the CDR3 is TGTGCCAGCAGCTTAAGTCGGGGGTTTTCCTACGAGCAGTACTTC.

This clone was seen only once. The chain has TRBV5-1 and TRBJ2-3; 8 bases align to TRBD1. Germline CDR1 reads SGHRS; CDR2 reads YFSETQ. Unmatched junction bases numbered 11, after V lost 4 bases and J lost 4 bases. CDR3 length equals 16 residues. CDR3 nucleotides: TGCGCCAGCAGCGCGTGGACAGGGCGGAGTGCAGATACGCAGTATTTT. Amino acid sequence: CASSAWTGRSADTQYF.

This chain links TRBV29-1 with TRBJ2-5, with D possibly being TRBD1 or TRBD2 (5 bases each). CDR1 and CDR2 (germline): SQVTM, ANQGSEA. The V end was cut by 7 bases, the J end by 1 base, with 7 bases between. This CDR3 is built from 11 residues. The CDR3 DNA is TGCAGCGCTGGGGGCCAAGAGACCCAGTACTTC. Protein: CSAGGQETQYF.

The V and J genes are TRBV2 and TRBJ2-7; D unclear. This CDR3 has 10 amino acids. V dropped 6 bases and J dropped 4 bases, with 4 bases sitting between them. The germline gives CDR1 SNHLY, CDR2 FYNNEI. The DNA of the CDR3 is TGTGCCAGCAGCATTTACGAGCAGTACTTC. Translated, it gives CASSIYEQYF.

V gene TRBV19 combines with J gene TRBJ1-5; D is unresolved. This CDR3 has 12 amino acids. Germline V gene sequence: CDR1 LNHDA, CDR2 SQIVND (reference sequence). V dropped 5 bases and J dropped 4 bases, with 6 bases sitting between them. CDR3 in amino acids: CASSVRNQPQHF. The CDR3 region has the DNA TGTGCCAGTAGTGTCAGGAATCAGCCCCAGCATTTT.

V and J are TRBV30 and TRBJ1-2, with D tentatively TRBD1 (5 bases). CDR1 GTSNPN and CDR2 SVGIG come from the germline V gene (reference sequence). Trimming removed 0 bases at V and 8 bases at J, with 19 bases between. The CDR3 covers 15 residues. The CDR3 DNA reads as TGTGCCTGGAGTGTACTAACAGGAGGCATTGGGGGCTACACCTTC. This sequence encodes CAWSVLTGGIGGYTF.

J is TRBJ1-2 and V is TRBV27; TRBD1 matches at 7 bases. The germline V gene encodes CDR1 MNHEY and CDR2 SMNVEV (reference sequence). The CDR3 runs 13 residues. The V and J ends lost 3 bases and 8 bases, in that order; junction bases with no gene match: 6. The CDR3, as DNA: TGTGCCAGCAGTTTTGACAGGGACATGGGCTACACCTTC. Amino acid sequence: CASSFDRDMGYTF.

The rearrangement links TRBV19 to TRBJ2-7, with TRBD2 identical over 8 bases. In germline, CDR1 is LNHDA, CDR2 SQIVND (reference sequence). V shed 7 bases and J 0 bases; nucleotides not matched to a gene: 2. The CDR3 has 13 residues. The CDR3 here is CASKGTSSYEQYF. The CDR3, as DNA: TGTGCCAGTAAAGGGACTAGCTCCTACGAGCAGTACTTC.

The chain joins TRBV7-9 to TRBJ2-7, with TRBD2 as a possible D gene (5 bases). Germline V gene lookup returns CDR1 SEHNR and CDR2 FQNEAQ (reference sequence). Trimming took off 1 base at V and 2 bases at J, with 9 bases between the two ends. The CDR3 is 14 amino acids. The DNA of the CDR3 is TGTGCCAGCAGCTTAGGCGGCGGGCCCTACGAGCAGTACTTC. As protein: CASSLGGGPYEQYF.

The chain combines TRBV12-5 with TRBJ1-2; 9 bases align to TRBD1. The CDR3 spans 14 residues. Germline V gene lookup returns CDR1 LGHNT and CDR2 FRNRAP. Trimming took 6 bases from V and 5 from J; bases not matched to a gene: 7. The CDR3 protein is CASGYTGGSYGYTF. CDR3 in DNA: TGTGCTAGTGGATACACAGGGGGCAGTTATGGCTACACCTTC.

The V and J genes are TRBV6-5 and TRBJ2-7; the D is unclear. The V end was cut by 6 bases, the J end by 5 bases, with 11 bases between. The CDR3 is 12 amino acids. Germline CDR1 reads MNHEY; CDR2 reads SVGAGI. The CDR3 DNA follows: TGTGCCAGCAGGCAAGGGTCCCACGAGCAGTACTTC. This codes for CASRQGSHEQYF.